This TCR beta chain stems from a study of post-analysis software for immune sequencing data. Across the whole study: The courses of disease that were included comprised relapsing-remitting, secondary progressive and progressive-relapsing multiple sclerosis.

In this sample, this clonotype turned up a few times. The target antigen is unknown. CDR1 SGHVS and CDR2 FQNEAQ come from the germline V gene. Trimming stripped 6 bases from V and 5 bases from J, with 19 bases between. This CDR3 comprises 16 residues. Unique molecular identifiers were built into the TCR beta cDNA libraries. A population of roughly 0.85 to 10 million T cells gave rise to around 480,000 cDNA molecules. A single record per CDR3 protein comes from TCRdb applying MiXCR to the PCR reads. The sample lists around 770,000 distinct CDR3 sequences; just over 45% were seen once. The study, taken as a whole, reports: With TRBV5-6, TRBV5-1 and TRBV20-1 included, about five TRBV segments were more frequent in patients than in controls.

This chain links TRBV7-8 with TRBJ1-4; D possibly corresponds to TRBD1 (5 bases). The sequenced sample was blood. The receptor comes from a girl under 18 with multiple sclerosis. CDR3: CASRSPGRSTNEKLFF. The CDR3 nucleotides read TGTGCCAGCAGATCGCCGGGACGGAGTACAAATGAAAAACTGTTTTTT.